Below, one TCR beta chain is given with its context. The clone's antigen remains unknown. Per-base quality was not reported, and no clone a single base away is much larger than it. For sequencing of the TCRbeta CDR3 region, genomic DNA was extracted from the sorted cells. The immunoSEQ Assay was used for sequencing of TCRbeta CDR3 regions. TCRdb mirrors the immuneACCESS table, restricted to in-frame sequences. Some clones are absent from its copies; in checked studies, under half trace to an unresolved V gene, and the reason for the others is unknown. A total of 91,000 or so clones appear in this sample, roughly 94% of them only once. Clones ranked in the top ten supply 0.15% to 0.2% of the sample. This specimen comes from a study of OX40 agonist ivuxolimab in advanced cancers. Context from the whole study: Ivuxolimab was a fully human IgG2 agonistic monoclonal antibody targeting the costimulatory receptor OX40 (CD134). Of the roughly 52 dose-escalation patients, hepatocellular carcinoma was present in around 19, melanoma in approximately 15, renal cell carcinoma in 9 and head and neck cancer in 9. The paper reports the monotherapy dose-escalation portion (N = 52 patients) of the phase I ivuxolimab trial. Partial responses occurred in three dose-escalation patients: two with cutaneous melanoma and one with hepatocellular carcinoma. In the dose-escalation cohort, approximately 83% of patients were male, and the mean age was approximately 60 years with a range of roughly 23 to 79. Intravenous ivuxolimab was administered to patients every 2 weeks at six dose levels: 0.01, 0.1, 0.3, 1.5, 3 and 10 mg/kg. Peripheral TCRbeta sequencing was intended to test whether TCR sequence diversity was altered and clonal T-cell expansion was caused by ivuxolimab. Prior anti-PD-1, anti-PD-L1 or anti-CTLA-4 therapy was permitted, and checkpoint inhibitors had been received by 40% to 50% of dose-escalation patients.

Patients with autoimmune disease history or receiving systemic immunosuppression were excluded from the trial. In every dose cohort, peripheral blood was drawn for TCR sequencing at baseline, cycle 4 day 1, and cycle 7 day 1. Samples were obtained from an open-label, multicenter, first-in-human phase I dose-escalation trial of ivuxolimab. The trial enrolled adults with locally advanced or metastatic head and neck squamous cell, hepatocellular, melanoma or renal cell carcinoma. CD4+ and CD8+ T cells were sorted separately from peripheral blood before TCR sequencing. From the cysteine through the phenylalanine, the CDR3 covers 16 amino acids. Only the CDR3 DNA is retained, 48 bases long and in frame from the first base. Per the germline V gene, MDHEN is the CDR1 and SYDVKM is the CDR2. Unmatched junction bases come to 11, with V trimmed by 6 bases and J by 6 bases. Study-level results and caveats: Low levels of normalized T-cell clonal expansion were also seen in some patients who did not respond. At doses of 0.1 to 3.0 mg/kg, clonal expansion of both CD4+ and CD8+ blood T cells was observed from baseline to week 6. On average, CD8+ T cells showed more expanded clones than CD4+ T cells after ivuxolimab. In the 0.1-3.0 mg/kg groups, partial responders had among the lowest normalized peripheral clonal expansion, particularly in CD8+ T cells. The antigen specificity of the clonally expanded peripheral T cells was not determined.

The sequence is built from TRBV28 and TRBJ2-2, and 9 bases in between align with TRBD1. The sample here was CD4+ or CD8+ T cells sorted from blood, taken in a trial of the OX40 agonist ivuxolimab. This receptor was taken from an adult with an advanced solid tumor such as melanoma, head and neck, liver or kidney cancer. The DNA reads TGTGCCAGCAGCTCCGGGACAGGGAGTATCGCCGGGGAGCTGTTTTTT. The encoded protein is CASSSGTGSIAGELFF.